The rows below give T cell receptor beta chains drawn from one sample of a study of blood T cells in healthy people across ages. TCRdb itself ran the 5' RACE reads through MiXCR, one entry per CDR3 protein. The table shows approximately 780,000 distinct CDR3 sequences, with 20% to 30% occurring only once. This sample was also put to use in a study of T cells of mothers and their children.

The material sequenced was blood. The origin of the receptors is a boy younger than 18 in good health. Each CDR3 is given with its conserved first and last residue. Fields, in order: D gene, clone size, V gene, J gene, CDR3 DNA, CDR3 protein. A D gene is named only where the DNA matches it firmly. The size entry is marked missing in some rows and otherwise reads once, few, many or a size class.

TRBD1	few	TRBV7-2	TRBJ2-5	TGTGCCAGCAGCTTAGGGGGACAGGGCGTAGAGACCCAGTACTTC	CASSLGGQGVETQYF
TRBD2	-	TRBV4-1	TRBJ2-7	TGCGCCAGCAGTAACCCAACTAGCGGGGACTCCTACGAGCAGTACTTC	CASSNPTSGDSYEQYF
-	-	TRBV6-1	TRBJ2-2	TGTGCCAGCAGTCCTGGGGAGACCCGGAAGATCGGGGAGCTGTTTTTT	CASSPGETRKIGELFF
-	few	TRBV5-1	TRBJ2-5	TGCGCCAGCAGCTTGGTATCGGCAACTCAAGAGACCCAGTACTTC	CASSLVSATQETQYF
-	few	TRBV9	TRBJ1-1	TGTGCCAGCAGCGACAGGGACCGGGGTGAAGCTTTCTTT	CASSDRDRGEAFF
-	few	TRBV6-5	TRBJ2-5	TGTGCCAGCAGTTACTCGGAGGCAGGGCAAGAGACCCAGTACTTC	CASSYSEAGQETQYF
TRBD1	few	TRBV9	TRBJ2-7	TGTGCCAGCAGCGTAGAGGGACAGGGGGTCCACGAGCAGTACTTC	CASSVEGQGVHEQYF
-	-	TRBV5-1	TRBJ2-2	TGCGCCAGCAGCTTTGACTTGCTTAACACCGGGGAGCTGTTTTTT	CASSFDLLNTGELFF
-	many	TRBV4-2	TRBJ1-2	TGTGCCAGCAGCCAAGTGAGGGACGCGGTCGACACCTTC	CASSQVRDAVDTF
TRBD2	few	TRBV12-3/TRBV12-4	TRBJ2-3	TGTGCCAGCACCCCTGCGGCGGGGGGAGATACGCAGTATTTT	CASTPAAGGDTQYF
-	few	TRBV4-1	TRBJ2-7	TGCGCCAGCAGCCATGTGGCCATTATCCACTACTACGAGCAGTACTTC	CASSHVAIIHYYEQYF
-	-	TRBV12-3/TRBV12-4	TRBJ1-1	TGTGCCAGCAGTTTAACCAGGGAAGCTTTCTTT	CASSLTREAFF
-	-	TRBV12-3/TRBV12-4	TRBJ2-5	TGTGCCAGCACTCGGCGGGCCGAGACCCAGTACTTC	CASTRRAETQYF
TRBD1	few	TRBV28	TRBJ1-6	TGTGCCAGCAGTTTATACGAGTGGGGGACAGTTAATTCACCCCTCCACTTT	CASSLYEWGTVNSPLHF
-	few	TRBV20-1	TRBJ2-7	TGCAGTGCTAGGCCCAGAGGGACCTACGAGCAGTACTTC	CSARPRGTYEQYF
-	-	TRBV27	TRBJ2-7	TGTGCCAGCAGTTTTCGAGACAGCTACGAGCAGTACTTC	CASSFRDSYEQYF
TRBD2	-	TRBV27	TRBJ2-4	TGTGCCAGCAGTCACCAGGGACTAGCGCTAGCCAAAAACATTCAGTACTTC	CASSHQGLALAKNIQYF
-	-	TRBV12-5	TRBJ1-2	TGTGCTAGTGGCCCCCTCGGCGGCTATGGCTACACCTTC	CASGPLGGYGYTF
-	-	TRBV4-1	TRBJ1-5	TGCGCCAGCAGCCAAGATTGGGGAAATCAGCCCCAGCATTTT	CASSQDWGNQPQHF
-	few	TRBV12-3/TRBV12-4	TRBJ2-5	TGTGCCAGCAGTTTAAGGGGTGGGACCCAGTACTTC	CASSLRGGTQYF
TRBD2	-	TRBV4-1	TRBJ2-3	TGCGCCAGCAGCCAAGGAGCGGGGCTGACAGATACGCAGTATTTT	CASSQGAGLTDTQYF
-	-	TRBV29-1	TRBJ1-6	TGCAGCGTTGGGGGAAGTTCACCCCTCCACTTT	CSVGGSSPLHF
TRBD1	-	TRBV11-2	TRBJ2-7	TGTGCCAGCAGTTCCGACAGGGGCATCGAGCAGTACTTC	CASSSDRGIEQYF
-	-	TRBV12-5	TRBJ1-1	TGTGCTAGCGGTCACCCGGGGATGAACACTGAAGCTTTCTTT	CASGHPGMNTEAFF
TRBD1	-	TRBV5-1	TRBJ2-1	TGCGCCAGCAGACAAACCGGGACAGGGGAGAATGAGCAGTTCTTC	CASRQTGTGENEQFF
TRBD1	-	TRBV2	TRBJ1-3	TGTGCCAGCAGTGTACGGGACAGCTCTGGAAACACCATATATTTT	CASSVRDSSGNTIYF
TRBD1	few	TRBV20-1	TRBJ2-3	TGCAGTGCTAGAGAAGGACAGGGGAACACAGATACGCAGTATTTT	CSAREGQGNTDTQYF
TRBD2	-	TRBV7-2	TRBJ2-1	TGTGCCAGCAGCCCCAGAACGGGAGGGCCTTCTGAGCAGTTCTTC	CASSPRTGGPSEQFF
-	-	TRBV5-1	TRBJ2-7	TGCGCCAGCAGCTTGGCGTCAGGGAGAGGATCCGAGCAGTACTTC	CASSLASGRGSEQYF
TRBD2	-	TRBV20-1	TRBJ2-1	TGCAGTGCTGCCTGGACTAGCGGGGGCCACTCCCTCTACAATGAGCAGTTCTTC	CSAAWTSGGHSLYNEQFF
-	-	TRBV4-1	TRBJ2-1	TGCGCCAGCAGCCAGGACAACTACAATGAGCAGTTCTTC	CASSQDNYNEQFF
-	once	TRBV5-5	TRBJ2-3	TGTGCCAGCAGCTTGGGGGCGGCTCCTGGGAGGACAGATACGCAGTACTTT	CASSLGAAPGRTDTQYF
-	-	TRBV5-1	TRBJ2-5	TGCGCCAGCAGCTCCGCGGGGACACTTGAAGAGACCCAGTACTTC	CASSSAGTLEETQYF
-	-	TRBV2	TRBJ2-5	TGTGCCAGCCGTGCGATAGAGACCCAGTACTTC	CASRAIETQYF
TRBD1	few	TRBV4-1	TRBJ2-5	TGCGCCAGCAGCCAAGAGGGGGCAGGACAGGACCAAGAGACCCAGTACTTC	CASSQEGAGQDQETQYF
-	few	TRBV6-1	TRBJ2-7	TGTGCCGTCTCAAGAGGACAGAGCTACGAGCAGTACTTC	CAVSRGQSYEQYF
TRBD1	-	TRBV6-4	TRBJ1-2	TGTGCCAGCAGTCCGAGGACAGGTCGGGCTAACTATGGCTACACCTTC	CASSPRTGRANYGYTF
-	-	TRBV6-6	TRBJ2-3	TGTGCCAGCAGTTTTCGTCCCGCCACAGATACGCAGTATTTT	CASSFRPATDTQYF
TRBD2	-	TRBV18	TRBJ2-1	TGTGCCAGCTCACCCGGACTAGCGGGGATCAAGAACAATGAGCAGTTCTTC	CASSPGLAGIKNNEQFF
TRBD1	-	TRBV18	TRBJ2-7	TGTGCCAGCTCGCTCGGACAGGGCCTATACGAGCAGTGCTTC	CASSLGQGLYEQCF
-	few	TRBV12-3/TRBV12-4	TRBJ2-5	TGTGCCAGCAGCACAGGGTTGGGGGGACAAGAGACCCAGTACTTC	CASSTGLGGQETQYF
-	-	TRBV28	TRBJ2-6	TGTGCCAGCAGTAGAGGGGCACCCCGGGATTCTGGGGCCAACGTCCTGACTTTC	CASSRGAPRDSGANVLTF
-	few	TRBV7-6	TRBJ2-5	TGTGCCAGCAGCTCTTTAGGACGGACCCAAGAGACCCAGTACTTC	CASSSLGRTQETQYF
TRBD1	-	TRBV5-1	TRBJ2-7	TGCGCCAGCAGTTTTGGACAGGGGGCATCCTACGAGCAGTACTTC	CASSFGQGASYEQYF
-	many	TRBV20-1	TRBJ2-5	TGCAGTGCTCAATCACAAGAGACCCAGTACTTC	CSAQSQETQYF
TRBD1	-	TRBV5-1	TRBJ2-5	TGCGACAGCAGTGACAGGGGTTTAGAGACCCAGTACTTC	CDSSDRGLETQYF
TRBD1	-	TRBV7-9	TRBJ1-4	TGTGCCAGCAGCTTATCTACAGGGGGCGGAGAAAAACTGTTTTTT	CASSLSTGGGEKLFF
TRBD2	once	TRBV20-1	TRBJ2-3	TGCAGTGCTACCGGGCTAGCGGGGATTCCCACAGATACGCAGTATTTT	CSATGLAGIPTDTQYF
-	-	TRBV5-1	TRBJ2-7	TGCGCCAGCAGCTTGTGGCAGGGCGCTCAGGAAGAGCAGCACTTC	CASSLWQGAQEEQHF
-	-	TRBV28	TRBJ2-3	TGTGCCAACAGTTTGAGTGCGGGGCCCCGAACAGATACGCAGTATTTT	CANSLSAGPRTDTQYF
TRBD2	-	TRBV10-3	TRBJ2-1	TGTGCCATCAGTGAGTCAGGCGGGGGGGGGTACAATGAGCAGTTCTTC	CAISESGGGGYNEQFF
-	-	TRBV7-9	TRBJ2-2	TGTGCCAGCAGCGAAGATCGGCGGGAGCTGTTTTTT	CASSEDRRELFF
TRBD1	few	TRBV6-1	TRBJ1-2	TGTGCCAGCAGGACCGGGACAGGGATCTATGGCTACACCTTC	CASRTGTGIYGYTF
TRBD1	-	TRBV10-3	TRBJ2-1	TGTGCCATCAGCCCGACAGGGGGCACCGCCAATGAGCAGTTCTTC	CAISPTGGTANEQFF
TRBD2	few	TRBV28	TRBJ2-2	TGTGCCAGCCTGGGAGGGGCACGCACCGGGGAGCTGGTTTTT	CASLGGARTGELVF